These 29 T cell receptor beta chains were all obtained from the same sample, sequenced in a study of shared clonotypes between healthy human individuals (TCRdb year 2020). Library method: the immunoSEQ multiplex PCR assay. TCRdb carries this immuneACCESS record with in-frame sequences only. Its versions omit some clonotypes, under half of them owing to an unresolved V gene in the studies checked, with the rest unexplained. This sample gives around 1.5 million clones in total; about 98% of them show up just once. Of the sample, approximately 0.44% falls within the top ten clones. Sequenced input: naive CD4+ T cells sorted from blood. The sample's cell subset or site, from its label and the paper: CD45RA+ positively selected. The receptors originated from a young man in good health.

V and J are TRBV11-2 and TRBJ2-1; D possibly corresponds to TRBD1 (6 bases). Germline loops: CDR1 SGHAT, CDR2 FQNNGV. The V end lost 1 base, the J end lost 4 bases, and 20 bases lay between the germline ends. The length of the CDR3 is 18 residues. For the CDR3, the DNA is TGTGCCAGCAGCTTAGGGGGGCGAGACAGGAGATTTTACAATGAGCAGTTCTTC. The encoded protein is CASSLGGRDRRFYNEQFF. Looking up the rest from reference TRBV11-2 and TRBJ2-1 gives the full variable domain: EAGVAQSPRYKIIEKRQSVAFWCNPISGHATLYWYQQILGQGPKLLIQFQNNGVVDDSQLPKDRFSAERLKGVDSTLKIQPAKLEDSAVYLCASSLGGRDRRFYNEQFFGPGTRLTVL.

In nucleotides, the CDR3 is TGTGCCAGCAGCCAAGCGGGACTACCCACAGATACGCAGTATTTT. It specifies CASSQAGLPTDTQYF. This chain connects TRBV14 to TRBJ2-3; 7 bases are shared with TRBD2. Germline CDR1 is SGHDN and CDR2 is FVKESK. With 1 base clipped from V and 2 bases from J, the junction kept 3 bases outside the gene matches. The CDR3 totals 15 residues.

The rearrangement links TRBV28 to TRBJ1-2, with TRBD1 identical over 10 bases. Germline-derived CDR1 and CDR2 are MDHEN and SYDVKM. This CDR3 has 15 residues. V shed 6 bases and J 5 bases; nucleotides not matched to a gene: 9. The CDR3 DNA follows: TGTGCCAGCAGCGGGGGGGACAGGGGTATATATGGCTACACCTTC. Its translation is CASSGGDRGIYGYTF.

This chain uses TRBV18 with TRBJ1-1; the match to TRBD1 covers 8 bases. V was clipped by 0 bases and J by 4 bases; unmatched bases: 4. Germline assignment: CDR1 KGHSH and CDR2 LQKENI. This CDR3 has 15 residues. The DNA of the CDR3 is TGTGCCAGCTCACCACCGGCCAGGGGGCTCACTGAAGCTTTCTTT. Translation gives CASSPPARGLTEAFF.

The chain joins TRBV29-1 to TRBJ2-2; D remains unclear. The CDR3 extends over 13 amino acids. CDR1 and CDR2 (germline): SQVTM, ANQGSEA. V gave up 6 bases and J gave up 2 bases, with 10 bases separating them. The CDR3 is CSVRHTNTGELFF. CDR3 nucleotide sequence: TGCAGCGTACGTCACACTAACACCGGGGAGCTGTTTTTT.

The chain employs TRBV28 and TRBJ2-3, with D possibly matching TRBD1 (6 bases). The germline V gene encodes CDR1 MDHEN and CDR2 SYDVKM. The CDR3 spans 15 residues. Deletions cut 6 bases from V and 0 bases from J, with 13 bases between. The CDR3 loop is CASSRGTPSTDTQYF. The CDR3 DNA follows: TGTGCCAGCAGCCGAGGGACACCTAGCACAGATACGCAGTATTTT. The full variable domain, its missing parts supplied by reference TRBV28 and TRBJ2-3, is DVKVTQSSRYLVKRTGEKVFLECVQDMDHENMFWYRQDPGLGLRLIYFSYDVKMKEKGDIPEGYSVSREKKERFSLILESASTNQTSMYLCASSRGTPSTDTQYFGPGTRLTVL.

This clone showed up just once. CDR3 sequence (DNA): TGTGCCAGCAGAGATAGGACTAGCGGGAGCAATGAGCAGTTCTTC. This encodes CASRDRTSGSNEQFF. The chain couples TRBV28 to TRBJ2-1; 13 bases fit TRBD2. J gave up 6 bases and V 6 bases, and 5 bases lay outside the gene matches. The CDR3 is made up of 15 amino acids. CDR1 MDHEN and CDR2 SYDVKM come from the germline V gene.

J is TRBJ2-1 and V is TRBV29-1; D possibly corresponds to TRBD1 (6 bases). CDR1 and CDR2 (germline): SQVTM, ANQGSEA. The CDR3 totals 14 residues. The V gene lost 7 bases and the J gene lost 5 bases, with 18 bases spanning the gap. CDR3 nucleotide sequence: TGCAGCGCAAAACAGGGCCTCCTGGACAATGAGCAGTTCTTC. Protein sequence: CSAKQGLLDNEQFF.

The chain links TRBV5-1 to TRBJ1-3; D perhaps matches TRBD1 (5 bases). Germline V gene sequence: CDR1 SGHRS, CDR2 YFSETQ. This CDR3 region has 15 residues. V was cut by 5 bases and J by 0 bases, with 12 bases left in between. CDR3 in DNA: TGCGCCAGCAGTCCGGGGGTCTTCTCTGGAAACACCATATATTTT. Protein product: CASSPGVFSGNTIYF. Looking up the rest from reference TRBV5-1 and TRBJ1-3 gives the full variable domain: KAGVTQTPRYLIKTRGQQVTLSCSPISGHRSVSWYQQTPGQGLQFLFEYFSETQRNKGNFPGRFSGRQFSNSRSEMNVSTLELGDSALYLCASSPGVFSGNTIYFGEGSWLTVV.

This clone was recorded once. The chain is built from TRBV5-1 and TRBJ2-2; possibly TRBD1 for D (6 bases). The ends were cut back, 4 bases at V and 5 bases at J, with 15 bases in the middle. From germline, CDR1 is SGHRS and CDR2 YFSETQ. The CDR3 is made up of 15 amino acids. The CDR3 protein is CASSVGRGFTGELFF. CDR3 DNA sequence: TGCGCCAGCAGCGTAGGCAGGGGCTTTACCGGGGAGCTGTTTTTT.

J is TRBJ2-3 and V is TRBV9; D is undetermined. This CDR3 region has 14 residues. Trimming took off 5 bases at V and 2 bases at J, with 12 bases between the two ends. Germline V gives CDR1 SGDLS, CDR2 YYNGEE. The DNA of the CDR3 is TGTGCCAGCAGTTACACGAGTTCCACAGATACGCAGTATTTT. Its translation is CASSYTSSTDTQYF.

This chain connects TRBV18 to TRBJ1-4; a possible D gene is TRBD1 (6 bases). Trimming pared 6 bases from V and 0 bases from J, leaving 20 bases between. This CDR3 has 18 residues. Germline lookup yields CDR1 KGHSH and CDR2 LQKENI. CDR3 protein: CASSPLRATGTTNEKLFF. The CDR3 DNA follows: TGTGCCAGCTCCCCCCTGCGAGCTACAGGGACAACTAATGAAAAACTGTTTTTT.

The count of this clone is one. The gene calls are TRBV6-5 and TRBJ2-2, with 10 bases matching TRBD2. Germline V gene data show CDR1 as MNHEY and CDR2 as SVGAGI. CDR3 length: 15 amino acids. The V and J ends lost 5 bases and 4 bases, in that order; junction bases with no gene match: 4. CDR3 in amino acids: CASSALAGVTGELFF. In nucleotides, the CDR3 is TGTGCCAGCAGTGCCCTAGCGGGAGTCACCGGGGAGCTGTTTTTT.

The chain links TRBV7-9 to TRBJ2-7, with D hard to call. There are 12 residues in the CDR3. Trimming took off 5 bases at V and 2 bases at J, with 7 bases between the two ends. In germline, CDR1 is SEHNR, CDR2 FQNEAQ (reference sequence). This CDR3 is CASSLTTYEQYF. In nucleotides, the CDR3 is TGTGCCAGCAGCCTAACCACCTACGAGCAGTACTTC.

The chain employs TRBV4-2 and TRBJ2-3, with 7 positions matching TRBD1. Unmatched junction bases numbered 5, after V lost 2 bases and J lost 0 bases. This CDR3 comprises 16 residues. CDR1 and CDR2 from the germline V gene are LGHNA and YNFKEQ. The CDR3 DNA sequence: TGTGCCAGCAGCCAAACCGGGACAGCTAGCACAGATACGCAGTATTTT. Translated, it gives CASSQTGTASTDTQYF.

V and J are TRBV6-1 and TRBJ2-3; 7 bases agree with TRBD1. The CDR3 has 16 amino acids. Germline lookup yields CDR1 MNHNS and CDR2 SASEGT. The V segment lost 3 bases and the J segment 0 bases; nucleotides outside the gene matches: 6. The CDR3 DNA sequence: TGTGCCAGCAGTGAGAGGTCACAGGGGAGCACAGATACGCAGTATTTT. This translates into CASSERSQGSTDTQYF.

The chain joins TRBV28 to TRBJ2-7, with 10 bases aligning to TRBD2. Losses at the gene ends were 3 bases for V and 3 bases for J; bases not matched to a gene: 8. CDR3 size: 16 residues. Germline lookup yields CDR1 MDHEN and CDR2 SYDVKM. CDR3 DNA: TGTGCCAGCAGTTTTTTGCTGCGGACTAGCGGCTACGAGCAGTACTTC. Its protein is CASSFLLRTSGYEQYF.

This clone was recorded a few times. The chain joins TRBV12-5 to TRBJ2-3, with no clear D. The CDR3 sequence is 11 residues long. The germline V gene has CDR1 LGHNT and CDR2 FRNRAP. With 6 bases removed from V and 6 bases from J, the gap between germline ends came to 7 bases. CDR3 sequence (DNA): TGTGCTAGTGGGCGAGGTGATACGCAGTATTTT. Translated, it gives CASGRGDTQYF.

The V gene is TRBV7-2, the J gene TRBJ1-1, with D possibly TRBD1 on 6 matching bases. With 2 bases removed from V and 6 bases from J, the gap between germline ends came to 13 bases. CDR3 length: 14 amino acids. Germline lookup yields CDR1 SGHTA and CDR2 FQGNSA. This CDR3 reads CASSLTRQDPEAFF. The CDR3 nucleotides are TGTGCCAGCAGCTTAACCCGACAGGACCCTGAAGCTTTCTTT.

The rearrangement uses TRBV2 and TRBJ2-2, with a weak D call TRBD2 (5 bases). This CDR3 spans 13 amino acids. The germline gives CDR1 SNHLY, CDR2 FYNNEI. V was pared by 7 bases and J by 3 bases, with 9 bases between. The chain's CDR3 is CASNQDYTGELFF. In nucleotides, the CDR3 is TGTGCCAGCAACCAGGACTACACCGGGGAGCTGTTTTTT.

This chain links TRBV5-1 with TRBJ2-1; 15 bases fit TRBD2. The CDR3 is 17 amino acids. Trimming removed 7 bases from V and 6 bases from J; junction bases left unmatched: 11. The germline gives CDR1 SGHRS, CDR2 YFSETQ. The CDR3 loop reads CASFPGLAGGPGNEQFF. The CDR3 DNA sequence: TGCGCCAGCTTCCCGGGACTAGCGGGAGGCCCAGGCAATGAGCAGTTCTTC. The full variable domain, completed using reference TRBV5-1 and TRBJ2-1, is KAGVTQTPRYLIKTRGQQVTLSCSPISGHRSVSWYQQTPGQGLQFLFEYFSETQRNKGNFPGRFSGRQFSNSRSEMNVSTLELGDSALYLCASFPGLAGGPGNEQFFGPGTRLTVL.

The CDR3 reads CSSSQGNGYTF. The CDR3 DNA is TGCAGCTCCTCGCAAGGGAATGGCTACACCTTC. V is TRBV29-1 and J is TRBJ1-2; no clear D. This CDR3 contains 11 residues. The V end was cut by 8 bases, the J end by 6 bases, with 13 bases between. Germline V gene data show CDR1 as SQVTM and CDR2 as ANQGSEA.

The chain is built from TRBV7-2 and TRBJ2-7; D is unclear. The CDR3 contains 12 residues. V was clipped by 2 bases and J by 6 bases, with 8 bases between them. Germline loops: CDR1 SGHTA, CDR2 FQGNSA. CDR3 in amino acids: CASSLRLVEQYF. The CDR3 bases are TGTGCCAGCAGCTTACGGCTGGTCGAGCAGTACTTC.

The chain couples TRBV18 to TRBJ1-2; tentatively, D is TRBD1 (5 bases). The CDR3 loop spans 15 amino acids. Germline V gene lookup returns CDR1 KGHSH and CDR2 LQKENI. Trimming shortened V by 2 bases and J by 0 bases, and 10 bases separated the two germline ends. The CDR3 DNA reads TGTGCCAGCTCACCAGGGGCAGGACCTAACTATGGCTACACCTTC. As protein: CASSPGAGPNYGYTF.

This clone was seen just once. V usage is TRBV19 and J usage is TRBJ2-7, with 8 nucleotides matching TRBD1. Germline loops: CDR1 LNHDA, CDR2 SQIVND (reference sequence). The CDR3 consists of 14 residues. Trimming took 5 bases from V and 6 from J; bases not matched to a gene: 9. The CDR3 region has the DNA TGTGCCAGTAGTCTCCGGGACAGGAGCTTCGAGCAGTACTTC. It yields the protein CASSLRDRSFEQYF.

The chain has TRBV5-1 and TRBJ2-1; 10 bases map to TRBD2. The CDR3 has 15 amino acids. The J segment lost 5 bases and the V segment lost 3 bases, leaving 5 bases of the junction unmatched. Germline V CDR1 and CDR2: SGHRS, YFSETQ. The CDR3 reads CASSSSSGSHNEQFF. In DNA form, the CDR3 reads TGCGCCAGCAGCTCCTCTAGCGGGAGTCACAATGAGCAGTTCTTC.

The J gene is TRBJ1-1, the V gene TRBV5-4; D is unresolved. Germline V gives CDR1 SGHNT, CDR2 YYREEE (reference sequence). The CDR3 runs to 16 residues. V dropped 2 bases and J dropped 2 bases, with 16 bases sitting between them. The CDR3 is CASSFGPGKTNTEAFF. In DNA, the CDR3 is TGTGCCAGCAGCTTTGGACCGGGAAAGACAAACACTGAAGCTTTCTTT. The entire variable domain, with the rest obtained from reference TRBV5-4 and TRBJ1-1, is as follows: ETGVTQSPTHLIKTRGQQVTLRCSSQSGHNTVSWYQQALGQGPQFIFQYYREEENGRGNFPPRFSGLQFPNYSSELNVNALELDDSALYLCASSFGPGKTNTEAFFGQGTRLTVV.

This clone was detected only once. Other DNA sequences in the same sample also yield this CDR3. The chain joins TRBV30 to TRBJ1-5; a possible D gene is TRBD1 (5 bases). The CDR3 sequence is 13 residues long. Germline values: CDR1 GTSNPN, CDR2 SVGIG (reference sequence). V lost 0 bases, J lost 7 bases, and 10 bases lay in between. The CDR3 here is CAWSVQGVQPQHF. The CDR3 bases are TGTGCCTGGAGTGTCCAGGGAGTGCAGCCCCAGCATTTT. Complete variable domain (other parts from reference TRBV30 and TRBJ1-5): SQTIHQWPATLVQPVGSPLSLECTVEGTSNPNLYWYRQAAGRGLQLLFYSVGIGQISSEVPQNLSASRPQDRQFILSSKKLLLSDSGFYLCAWSVQGVQPQHFGDGTRLSIL.

The V and J genes are TRBV6-1 and TRBJ1-5, with 8 bases identical to TRBD1. This CDR3 region has 13 residues. Germline V CDR1 and CDR2: MNHNS, SASEGT. V trimming: 6 bases; J trimming: 5 bases; junction bases outside the gene matches: 3. CDR3 DNA: TGTGCCAGCAGAGGACAGGGAGATCAGCCCCAGCATTTT. This translates into CASRGQGDQPQHF.